The source of this TCR beta chain is a study of breast tumors, draining lymph nodes, adjacent tissues. TCRdb reanalysed the multiplex PCR reads using MiXCR and keeps one entry per CDR3 protein. The data hold some 120,000 distinct CDR3 sequences, with less than 25% observed a single time. At least ten counts were recorded for this clonotype. Its antigen is still unknown. The study, taken as a whole, reports: The lymph node origin of tumor T cells was framed as consistent with a hypothesis, not demonstrated. Most tumor T cells seemingly derive from lymph node, then expand in tumor. Tumor repertoires ranked between lymph nodes and nontumor tissue in diversity, with V and J gene preferences.

The CDR3 has 13 amino acids. Trimming removed 2 bases from V and 6 bases from J, with 11 bases in between. Germline V gene data show CDR1 as SGHTA and CDR2 as FQGTGA. The lymph nodes were axillary draining lymph nodes from breast cancer patients. The chain uses TRBV7-3 and TRBJ2-7; D may be TRBD2 (6 bases). Sequenced: axillary lymph node tissue. This TCR came from a female donor with breast cancer. Some clones in this sample may be carry-over from other donors' samples. CDR3 region: CASSLSRGIEQYF. The CDR3 nucleotides read TGTGCCAGCAGCTTATCCCGGGGGATCGAGCAGTACTTC. Combining the CDR3 with reference TRBV7-3 and TRBJ2-7 gives the whole variable domain GAGVSQTPSNKVTEKGKYVELRCDPISGHTALYWYRQSLGQGPEFLIYFQGTGAADDSGLPNDRFFAVRPEGSVSTLKIQRTERGDSAVYLCASSLSRGIEQYFGPGTRLTVT.